Below, 20 T cell receptor beta chains from the same sample are listed, as sequenced in a study of cytotoxic CD8 clonotypes in ibrutinib-treated CLL. Only in-frame clones appear in the TCRdb table, and some are missing; sequencing was by immunoSEQ multiplex PCR. This repertoire shows around 70,000 clones, approximately 82% found once; its top ten account for about 40%. Specimen: PBMCs, collected after 24 months of ibrutinib treatment. These receptors were obtained from a human donor with chronic lymphocytic leukemia.

The rearrangement uses TRBV28 and TRBJ1-3; D is unclear. V lost 6 bases and J 0 bases, leaving 12 bases between the germline ends. The CDR3 is made up of 15 amino acids. Germline V gene sequence: CDR1 MDHEN, CDR2 SYDVKM. The CDR3 sequence: CASSPSFHSGNTIYF. The CDR3 coding sequence is TGTGCCAGCAGCCCGTCCTTCCACTCTGGAAACACCATATATTTT.

The chain employs TRBV7-2 and TRBJ2-4; 8 nucleotides match TRBD1. Germline V CDR1 and CDR2: SGHTA, FQGNSA. V trimming: 1 base; J trimming: 0 bases; junction bases outside the gene matches: 2. This CDR3 contains 16 residues. CDR3 sequence: CASSLGTGLAKNIQYF. The CDR3 nucleotides are TGTGCCAGCAGCTTAGGGACAGGGCTAGCCAAAAACATTCAGTACTTC.

The rearrangement links TRBV7-3 to TRBJ2-5; 14 bases line up with TRBD2. Germline CDR1 SGHTA, CDR2 FQGTGA. The trim removed 4 bases at V and 1 base at J, leaving 2 bases unmatched. The length of the CDR3 is 16 residues. The CDR3 reads CASSWGTSGGQETQYF. As DNA, the CDR3 is TGTGCCAGCAGCTGGGGGACTAGCGGGGGCCAAGAGACCCAGTACTTC.

V and J are TRBV5-6 and TRBJ2-1; the match to TRBD2 covers 12 bases. The ends lost 5 bases at V and 10 bases at J; junction bases unmatched: 7. This CDR3 spans 14 amino acids. CDR1 SGHDT and CDR2 YYEEEE come from the germline V gene. The CDR3 region is CASRSSGRVGEQFF. DNA of the CDR3: TGTGCCAGCAGATCTAGCGGGAGGGTAGGAGAGCAGTTCTTC.

V gene TRBV28 combines with J gene TRBJ2-7, with a weak D call TRBD2 (6 bases). The CDR3 covers 14 residues. The germline V and J ends were trimmed by 3 bases and 2 bases, with 11 bases remaining between them. Germline V gives CDR1 MDHEN, CDR2 SYDVKM. CDR3 sequence reads: CASSFSGGPYEQYF. CDR3 nucleotides: TGTGCCAGCAGTTTTTCCGGGGGACCCTACGAGCAGTACTTC. Variable domain in full (rest from reference TRBV28 and TRBJ2-7): DVKVTQSSRYLVKRTGEKVFLECVQDMDHENMFWYRQDPGLGLRLIYFSYDVKMKEKGDIPEGYSVSREKKERFSLILESASTNQTSMYLCASSFSGGPYEQYFGPGTRLTVT.

The chain employs TRBV7-9 and TRBJ1-5; D might be TRBD1 (6 bases). Trimming removed 5 bases at V and 2 bases at J, with 13 bases between. Germline V lookup: CDR1 SEHNR, CDR2 FQNEAQ (reference sequence). This CDR3 is 15 amino acids long. The CDR3 DNA reads TGTGCCAGCAGCCCAGGGGATGCTGGCAATCAGCCCCAGCATTTT. Residues: CASSPGDAGNQPQHF.

The chain uses TRBV27 and TRBJ1-2; 10 bases fit TRBD1. Trimming took 3 bases from V and 8 from J; bases not matched to a gene: 9. The germline gives CDR1 MNHEY, CDR2 SMNVEV (reference sequence). CDR3 length: 15 amino acids. The CDR3 nucleotides are TGTGCCAGCAGTTTCCTCGCCGGGACAGGGGAAGGCTACACCTTC. Its translation: CASSFLAGTGEGYTF.

V and J are TRBV4-1 and TRBJ1-1; D is unresolved. Germline CDR1 and CDR2: MGHRA and YSYEKL. The CDR3 sequence is 13 residues long. V lost 1 base to trimming and J lost 10 bases, with 13 bases between them. CDR3 DNA sequence: TGCGCCAGCAGCCAAGTAGAGGGTCGGGGAGCTTTCTTT. This codes for CASSQVEGRGAFF.

V and J are TRBV18 and TRBJ2-5; 10 bases map to TRBD1. Germline CDR1 reads KGHSH; CDR2 reads LQKENI. V lost 3 bases and J lost 3; bases outside the gene matches: 13. This CDR3 region has 18 residues. This CDR3 is CASSPRDRGRIGKETQYF. Here the CDR3 DNA reads TGTGCCAGCTCACCCCGGGACAGGGGCAGAATTGGGAAAGAGACCCAGTACTTC.

V gene TRBV2 combines with J gene TRBJ2-1, with D unclear. This CDR3 region has 12 residues. The germline V gene has CDR1 SNHLY and CDR2 FYNNEI. The germline V and J ends were trimmed by 3 bases and 9 bases, with 9 bases remaining between them. The CDR3 spells CASSDPGREQFF. The CDR3 nucleotides are TGTGCCAGCAGTGATCCCGGGCGTGAGCAGTTCTTC.

The chain has TRBV4-2 and TRBJ2-7; D is unclear. CDR1 and CDR2 (germline): LGHNA, YNFKEQ. V lost 1 base, J lost 2 bases, and 9 bases lay in between. The length of the CDR3 is 14 residues. For the CDR3, the DNA is TGTGCCAGCAGCCAAGGGACGGATACCTACGAGCAGTACTTC. It codes for CASSQGTDTYEQYF.

This clone showed up just a few times. CDR3 protein: CASSLTSGRKETQYF. In DNA form, the CDR3 reads TGTGCCAGCAGCTTGACTAGCGGGAGGAAAGAGACCCAGTACTTC. The chain has TRBV7-3 and TRBJ2-5; 13 bases align to TRBD2. The CDR3 has 15 residues. Germline CDR1 SGHTA, CDR2 FQGTGA. V was clipped by 3 bases and J by 3 bases; unmatched bases: 1.

The chain joins TRBV28 to TRBJ1-5, with TRBD1 as a possible D gene (6 bases). The CDR3 contains 12 residues. Germline V gene sequence: CDR1 MDHEN, CDR2 SYDVKM. The V end lost 7 bases, the J end lost 9 bases, and 13 bases lay between the germline ends. In nucleotides, the CDR3 is TGTGCCAGCAACCCTCTCAGGGGGCCCCAGCATTTT. Encoded protein: CASNPLRGPQHF.

The V gene is TRBV11-3, the J gene TRBJ2-3; no firm D call. The CDR3 is made up of 18 amino acids. Trimming pared 1 base from V and 0 bases from J, leaving 17 bases between. Germline CDR1 and CDR2: SGHNT and YENEEA. The CDR3 loop is CASSLGQSPGGSTDTQYF. As DNA, the CDR3 is TGTGCCAGCAGCTTAGGGCAGTCCCCGGGCGGCAGCACAGATACGCAGTATTTT.

This clone appeared once. V is TRBV2 and J is TRBJ1-1; unclear D gene. Germline assignment: CDR1 SNHLY and CDR2 FYNNEI. With 6 bases removed from V and 5 bases from J, the gap between germline ends came to 16 bases. This CDR3 spans 14 amino acids. CDR3 protein: CASRESRTGTEAFF. The CDR3 DNA follows: TGTGCCAGCAGGGAAAGCAGGACGGGAACTGAAGCTTTCTTT.

This chain joins TRBV19 and TRBJ1-2; a possible D gene is TRBD1 (5 bases). Germline V gives CDR1 LNHDA, CDR2 SQIVND (reference sequence). V lost 3 bases to trimming and J lost 3 bases, with 14 bases between them. CDR3 length: 15 residues. The CDR3 here is CASSIGDRGDYGYTF. CDR3 in DNA: TGTGCCAGTAGTATTGGGGACCGGGGGGACTATGGCTACACCTTC. The entire variable domain, with the rest obtained from reference TRBV19 and TRBJ1-2, is as follows: DGGITQSPKYLFRKEGQNVTLSCEQNLNHDAMYWYRQDPGQGLRLIYYSQIVNDFQKGDIAEGYSVSREKKESFPLTVTSAQKNPTAFYLCASSIGDRGDYGYTFGSGTRLTVV.

V usage is TRBV11-2 and J usage is TRBJ2-2; possible D gene TRBD1, 5 bases. The germline CDR1 and CDR2 sequences are SGHAT and FQNNGV. The CDR3 is 16 amino acids. V lost 5 bases, J lost 4 bases, and 17 bases lay in between. This chain's CDR3 is CASSPAGIWGTGELFF. CDR3 DNA: TGTGCCAGCAGCCCTGCAGGGATCTGGGGCACCGGGGAGCTGTTTTTT.

This chain uses TRBV6-1 with TRBJ2-4; 9 nucleotides agree with TRBD1. The germline CDR1 and CDR2 sequences are MNHNS and SASEGT. V lost 4 bases, J lost 2 bases, and 6 bases stayed unmatched. The CDR3 has 16 residues. In DNA, the CDR3 is TGTGCCAGCAGTGTAGGGACAGGGAGGTCCAAAAACATTCAGTACTTC. Residues: CASSVGTGRSKNIQYF.

This chain joins TRBV7-2 and TRBJ2-1; 9 bases are a match to TRBD1. The CDR3 is made up of 14 amino acids. CDR1 is SGHTA and CDR2 is FQGNSA in the germline V gene. The J segment lost 8 bases and the V segment lost 5 bases, leaving 7 bases of the junction unmatched. The CDR3 reads CASSRDRARDEQFF. The CDR3 DNA is TGTGCCAGCAGCCGGGACAGGGCGCGGGATGAGCAGTTCTTC.

This clone has more than one count but fewer than ten. The J gene is TRBJ2-1, the V gene TRBV2, with D perhaps being TRBD1 or TRBD2 (5 bases each). The CDR3 consists of 15 residues. Germline CDR1 and CDR2: SNHLY and FYNNEI. Trimming shortened V by 7 bases and J by 8 bases, and 21 bases separated the two germline ends. The CDR3 DNA reads as TGTGCCAGCACCTTAACGGGACCCCTCGGGGATGAGCAGTTCTTC. This codes for CASTLTGPLGDEQFF.